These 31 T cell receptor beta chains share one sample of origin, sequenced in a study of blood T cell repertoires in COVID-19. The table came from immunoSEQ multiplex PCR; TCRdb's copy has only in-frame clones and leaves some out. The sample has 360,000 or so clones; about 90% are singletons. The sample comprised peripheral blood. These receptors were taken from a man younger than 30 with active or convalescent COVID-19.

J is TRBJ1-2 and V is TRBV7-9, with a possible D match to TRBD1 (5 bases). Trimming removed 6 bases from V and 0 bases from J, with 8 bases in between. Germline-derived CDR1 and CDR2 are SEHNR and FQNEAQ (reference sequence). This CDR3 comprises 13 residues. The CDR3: CASRGGANYGYTF. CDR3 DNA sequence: TGTGCCAGCAGAGGAGGGGCTAACTATGGCTACACCTTC.

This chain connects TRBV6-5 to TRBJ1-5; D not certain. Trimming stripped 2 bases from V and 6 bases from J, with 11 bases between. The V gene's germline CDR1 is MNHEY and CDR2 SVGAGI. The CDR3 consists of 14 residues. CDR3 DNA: TGTGCCAGCAGTTACGGTCCGGGGAGTCAGCCCCAGCATTTT. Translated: CASSYGPGSQPQHF.

The CDR3, as DNA: TGTGCCAGCAGCCACGGGACTAGCGGACACTACAATGAGCAGTTCTTC. Translation gives CASSHGTSGHYNEQFF. The chain employs TRBV7-3 and TRBJ2-1; 11 positions agree with TRBD2. CDR1 and CDR2 (germline): SGHTA, FQGTGA. The CDR3 contains 16 residues. Germline trimming cut 5 bases from V and 3 bases from J; bases unmatched to any gene: 6.

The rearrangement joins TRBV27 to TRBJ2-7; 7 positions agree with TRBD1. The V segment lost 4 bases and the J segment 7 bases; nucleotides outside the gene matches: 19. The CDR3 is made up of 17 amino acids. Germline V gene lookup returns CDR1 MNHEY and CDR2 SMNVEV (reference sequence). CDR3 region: CASSSTGTARRYGEQYF. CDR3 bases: TGTGCCAGCAGTTCCACCGGGACAGCTCGACGGTATGGGGAGCAGTACTTC.

Here the CDR3 DNA reads TGTGCCAGCAGCTTAACTGCCGGGGGGAGGTCACCCCTCCACTTT. It codes for CASSLTAGGRSPLHF. V and J are TRBV7-3 and TRBJ1-6, with a possible D match to TRBD1 (5 bases). V was cut by 0 bases and J by 10 bases, with 13 bases left in between. This CDR3 is built from 15 residues. The germline V gene has CDR1 SGHTA and CDR2 FQGTGA.

The CDR3 loop reads CASSIGAGLAPSTDTQYF. CDR3 nucleotides: TGTGCCAGTAGTATAGGGGCCGGCCTAGCGCCTAGCACAGATACGCAGTATTTT. V is TRBV19 and J is TRBJ2-3; a possible D gene is TRBD2 (6 bases). CDR1 and CDR2 from the germline V gene are LNHDA and SQIVND (reference sequence). CDR3 length: 18 residues. The germline V and J ends were trimmed by 1 base and 0 bases, with 17 bases remaining between them.

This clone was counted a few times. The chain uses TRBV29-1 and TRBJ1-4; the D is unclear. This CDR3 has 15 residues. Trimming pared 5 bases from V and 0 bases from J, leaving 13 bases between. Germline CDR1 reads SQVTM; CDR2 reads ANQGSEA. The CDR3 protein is CSVRSNTATNEKLFF. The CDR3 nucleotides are TGCAGCGTTCGGTCTAATACTGCAACTAATGAAAAACTGTTTTTT. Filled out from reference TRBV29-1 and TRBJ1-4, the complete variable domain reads SAVISQKPSRDICQRGTSLTIQCQVDSQVTMMFWYRQQPGQSLTLIATANQGSEATYESGFVIDKFPISRPNLTFSTLTVSNMSPEDSSIYLCSVRSNTATNEKLFFGSGTQLSVL.

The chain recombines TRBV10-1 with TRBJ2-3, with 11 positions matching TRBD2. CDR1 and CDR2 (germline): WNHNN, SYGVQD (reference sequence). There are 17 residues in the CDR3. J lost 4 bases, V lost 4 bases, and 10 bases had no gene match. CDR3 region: CASSGKELAGVSDTQYF. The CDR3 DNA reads TGCGCCAGCAGTGGGAAAGAACTAGCGGGGGTATCAGATACGCAGTATTTT.

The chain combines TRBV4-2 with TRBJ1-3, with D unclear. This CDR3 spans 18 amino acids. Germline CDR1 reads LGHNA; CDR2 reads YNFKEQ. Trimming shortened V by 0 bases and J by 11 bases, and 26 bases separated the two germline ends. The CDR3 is CASSQEGRGISLPVSIYF. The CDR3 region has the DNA TGTGCCAGCAGCCAAGAGGGCCGGGGTATCAGTCTCCCCGTCTCCATATATTTT.

CDR3 amino acids: CASSSEVAGGPDTQYF. The CDR3 DNA reads as TGTGCCAGCAGCTCAGAGGTAGCGGGGGGGCCAGATACGCAGTATTTT. This chain connects TRBV7-3 to TRBJ2-3; 11 nucleotides match TRBD2. After removal of 4 bases from V and 4 bases from J, the junction contained 7 bases not matched to a gene. The CDR3 is 16 amino acids. The germline V gene has CDR1 SGHTA and CDR2 FQGTGA.

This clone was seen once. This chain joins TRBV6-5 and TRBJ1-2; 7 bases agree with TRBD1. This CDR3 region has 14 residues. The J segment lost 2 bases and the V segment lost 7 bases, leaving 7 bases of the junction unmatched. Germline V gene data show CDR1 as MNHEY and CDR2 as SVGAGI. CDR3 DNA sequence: TGTGCCAGCACCAGGGGGGTGGGGAACTATGGCTACACCTTC. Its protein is CASTRGVGNYGYTF.

The CDR3: CASSLTGRAGELFF. CDR3 coding DNA: TGTGCCAGCAGCCTCACTGGTCGGGCCGGGGAGCTGTTTTTT. This rearrangement joins TRBV3-1 (or the pseudogene TRBV3-2) to TRBJ2-2; D is undetermined. Trimming took 4 bases from V and 6 from J, leaving 12 bases between them. Per germline, CDR1 LGHDT and CDR2 YNNKEL (reference sequence). This CDR3 is 14 amino acids long.

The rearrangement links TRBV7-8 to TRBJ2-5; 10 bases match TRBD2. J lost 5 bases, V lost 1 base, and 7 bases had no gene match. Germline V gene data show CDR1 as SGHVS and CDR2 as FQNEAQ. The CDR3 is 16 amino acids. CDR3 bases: TGTGCCAGCAGCTTAGATGGTAGCGGGAGGTCGGAGACCCAGTACTTC. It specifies CASSLDGSGRSETQYF.

As DNA, the CDR3 is TGTGCCAGCTCACCACAACCGGGCGGGGGCACTGAAGCTTTCTTT. As protein: CASSPQPGGGTEAFF. The gene calls are TRBV18 and TRBJ1-1, with D possibly TRBD1 on 5 matching bases. Germline CDR1 reads KGHSH; CDR2 reads LQKENI. This CDR3 has 15 amino acids. The germline V and J ends were trimmed by 1 base and 4 bases, with 13 bases remaining between them.

CDR3 nucleotide sequence: TGTGCCAGCAGCCAGAGCCTCACCCAGGGTGCCCTGGGCAATGAGCAGTTCTTC. Its translation: CASSQSLTQGALGNEQFF. The J gene is TRBJ2-1, the V gene TRBV7-2, with D possibly TRBD1 on 5 matching bases. Between the trimmed V and J ends, which lost 5 bases and 6 bases, there was a span of 26 bases. Germline values: CDR1 SGHTA, CDR2 FQGNSA. The length of the CDR3 is 18 residues.

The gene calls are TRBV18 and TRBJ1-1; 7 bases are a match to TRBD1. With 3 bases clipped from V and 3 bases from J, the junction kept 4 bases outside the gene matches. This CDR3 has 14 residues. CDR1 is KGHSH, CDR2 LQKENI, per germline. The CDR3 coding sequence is TGTGCCAGCTCACCCGTGACAGGGTACACTGAAGCTTTCTTT. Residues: CASSPVTGYTEAFF.

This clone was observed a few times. The CDR3 loop reads CASSQVRAGSDEQFF. The CDR3 coding sequence is TGCGCCAGCAGCCAAGTGAGGGCAGGCTCGGATGAGCAGTTCTTC. The rearrangement uses TRBV4-1 and TRBJ2-1, with a weak D call TRBD2 (5 bases). Germline CDR1 and CDR2: MGHRA and YSYEKL. The CDR3 is 15 residues long. V lost 1 base and J lost 8, with 15 bases in between.

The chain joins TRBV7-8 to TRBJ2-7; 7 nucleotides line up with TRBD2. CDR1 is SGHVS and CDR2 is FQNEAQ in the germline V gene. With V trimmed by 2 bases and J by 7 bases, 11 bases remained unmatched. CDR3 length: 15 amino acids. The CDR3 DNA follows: TGTGCCAGCAGCTTATGGAACAGCGGGATGGGGGAGCAGTACTTC. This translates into CASSLWNSGMGEQYF.

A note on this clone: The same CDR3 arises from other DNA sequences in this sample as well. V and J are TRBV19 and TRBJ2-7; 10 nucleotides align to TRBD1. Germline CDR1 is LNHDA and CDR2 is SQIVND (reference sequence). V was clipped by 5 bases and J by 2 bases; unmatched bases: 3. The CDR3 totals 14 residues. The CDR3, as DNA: TGTGCCAGTAGTCCCGGGACAGGGGCCTACGAGCAGTACTTC. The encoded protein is CASSPGTGAYEQYF.

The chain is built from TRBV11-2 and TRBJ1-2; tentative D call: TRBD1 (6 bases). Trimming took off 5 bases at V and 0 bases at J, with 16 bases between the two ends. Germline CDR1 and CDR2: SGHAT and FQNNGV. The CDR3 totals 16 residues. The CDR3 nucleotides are TGTGCCAGCAGCCCAGGAGGACAGACCTCTAACTATGGCTACACCTTC. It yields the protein CASSPGGQTSNYGYTF.

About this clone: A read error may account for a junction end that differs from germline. CDR3 DNA sequence: TGTGCCACCAACAGAGACATGGGGGGACAGGGCTCTGGGGCCAACGTCCTGACTTTC. Its translation is CATNRDMGGQGSGANVLTF. The chain uses TRBV15 and TRBJ2-6; 9 nucleotides line up with TRBD1. Looked up from germline, CDR1 is LNHNV and CDR2 is YYDKDF (reference sequence). CDR3 size: 19 residues. The entire variable domain, with the rest obtained from reference TRBV15 and TRBJ2-6, is as follows: DAMVIQNPRYQVTQFGKPVTLSCSQTLNHNVMYWYQQKSSQAPKLLFHYYDKDFNNEADTPDNFQSRRPNTSFCFLDIRSPGLGDTAMYLCATNRDMGGQGSGANVLTFGAGSRLTVL.

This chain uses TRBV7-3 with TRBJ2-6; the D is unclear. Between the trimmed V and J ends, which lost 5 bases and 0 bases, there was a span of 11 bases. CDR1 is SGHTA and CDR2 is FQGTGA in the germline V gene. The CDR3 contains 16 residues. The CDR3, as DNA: TGTGCCAGCAGCGCCGAGCCCGGCTCTGGGGCCAACGTCCTGACTTTC. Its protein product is CASSAEPGSGANVLTF.

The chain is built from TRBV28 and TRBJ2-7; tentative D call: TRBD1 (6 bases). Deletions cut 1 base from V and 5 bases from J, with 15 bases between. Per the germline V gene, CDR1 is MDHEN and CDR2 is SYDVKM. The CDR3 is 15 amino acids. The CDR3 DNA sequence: TGTGCCAGCAGTTTATTGGGGCAGGGGATCCACGAGCAGTACTTC. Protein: CASSLLGQGIHEQYF.

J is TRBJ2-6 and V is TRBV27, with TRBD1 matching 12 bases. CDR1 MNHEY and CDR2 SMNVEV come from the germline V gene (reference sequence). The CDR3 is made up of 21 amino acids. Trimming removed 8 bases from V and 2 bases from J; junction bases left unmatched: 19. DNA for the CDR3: TGTGCCAGCTGTAAAAGTGGATGGGACAGGGGGCGACAGGCTGGGGCCAACGTCCTGACTTTC. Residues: CASCKSGWDRGRQAGANVLTF.

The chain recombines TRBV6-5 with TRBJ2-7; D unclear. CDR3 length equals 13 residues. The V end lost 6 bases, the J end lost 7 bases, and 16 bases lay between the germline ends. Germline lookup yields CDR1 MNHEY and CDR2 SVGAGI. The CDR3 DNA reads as TGTGCCAGCAGCGTAAATTTGGCGCGGGAGCAGTACTTC. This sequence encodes CASSVNLAREQYF.

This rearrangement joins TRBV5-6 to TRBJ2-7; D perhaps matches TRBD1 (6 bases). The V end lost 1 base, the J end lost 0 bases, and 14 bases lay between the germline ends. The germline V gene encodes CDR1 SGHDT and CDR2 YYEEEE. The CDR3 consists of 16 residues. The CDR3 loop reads CASSLYGQGTSYEQYF. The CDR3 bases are TGTGCCAGCAGCTTGTACGGGCAGGGGACCTCCTACGAGCAGTACTTC. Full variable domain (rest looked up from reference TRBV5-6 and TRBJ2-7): DAGVTQSPTHLIKTRGQQVTLRCSPKSGHDTVSWYQQALGQGPQFIFQYYEEEERQRGNFPDRFSGHQFPNYSSELNVNALLLGDSALYLCASSLYGQGTSYEQYFGPGTRLTVT.

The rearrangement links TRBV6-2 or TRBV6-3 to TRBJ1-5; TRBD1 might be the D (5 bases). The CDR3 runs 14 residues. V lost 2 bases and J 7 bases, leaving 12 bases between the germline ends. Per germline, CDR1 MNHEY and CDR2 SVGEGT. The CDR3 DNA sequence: TGTGCCAGCAGTTACATCAGGGTGGGGCAGCCCCAGCATTTT. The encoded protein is CASSYIRVGQPQHF.

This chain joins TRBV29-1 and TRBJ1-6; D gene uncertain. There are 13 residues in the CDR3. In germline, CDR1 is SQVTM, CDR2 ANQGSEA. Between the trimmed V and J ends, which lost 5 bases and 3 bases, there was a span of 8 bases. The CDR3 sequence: CSVKQLYNSPLHF. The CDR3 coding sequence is TGCAGCGTTAAACAGCTCTATAATTCACCCCTCCACTTT.

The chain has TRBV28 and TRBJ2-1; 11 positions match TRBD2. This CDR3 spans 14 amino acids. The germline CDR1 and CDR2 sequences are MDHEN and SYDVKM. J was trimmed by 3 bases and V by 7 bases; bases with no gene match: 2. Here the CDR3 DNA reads TGTGCCAGCACCCTAGCGGGAGGCTACAATGAGCAGTTCTTC. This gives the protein CASTLAGGYNEQFF.

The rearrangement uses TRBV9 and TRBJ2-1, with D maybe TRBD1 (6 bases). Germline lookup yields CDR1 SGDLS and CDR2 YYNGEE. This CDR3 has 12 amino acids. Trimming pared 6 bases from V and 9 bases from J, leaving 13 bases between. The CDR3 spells CASTDRLGEQFF. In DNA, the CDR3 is TGTGCCAGCACCGACAGGCTTGGTGAGCAGTTCTTC.

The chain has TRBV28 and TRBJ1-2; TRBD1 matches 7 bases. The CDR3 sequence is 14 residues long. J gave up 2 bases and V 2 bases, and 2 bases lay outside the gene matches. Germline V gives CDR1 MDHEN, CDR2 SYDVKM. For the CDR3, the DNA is TGTGCCAGCAGTTTAGTGACAGGGAACTATGGCTACACCTTC. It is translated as CASSLVTGNYGYTF.